The next 5 T cell receptor beta chains were all read from a single sample in a study of T cell responses to AZD1222 COVID-19 vaccine (dated by TCRdb to 2020 to 2022). Taken with the paper, the label for time point translates to: baseline before first vaccination. The sample's treatment or condition, from its label and the paper: meningococcal conjugate vaccine given as trial control. Libraries were built with the immunoSEQ multiplex PCR assay. Here the immuneACCESS table is served through TCRdb, limited to in-frame sequences with V and J called. Missing clones are a known gap in these copies; in checked studies unresolved V genes cover under half, and the rest lacks a known reason. The sample data list 150,000 to 200,000 clones, and about 91% of these were observed just once. The ten most abundant clones make up around 4.4% of the sample. The source was peripheral blood, collected on day 0 of MenACWY control vaccination. These TCRs come from an adult in good health.

V usage is TRBV28 and J usage is TRBJ2-1, with TRBD2 matching over 7 bases. The V gene's germline CDR1 is MDHEN and CDR2 SYDVKM. V trimming: 3 bases; J trimming: 0 bases; junction bases outside the gene matches: 11. This CDR3 has 18 amino acids. The CDR3 spells CASSLKVPGTTSYNEQFF. CDR3 nucleotide sequence: TGTGCCAGCAGTTTGAAAGTCCCTGGGACTACCTCCTACAATGAGCAGTTCTTC. The whole variable domain, filled in from reference TRBV28 and TRBJ2-1, reads DVKVTQSSRYLVKRTGEKVFLECVQDMDHENMFWYRQDPGLGLRLIYFSYDVKMKEKGDIPEGYSVSREKKERFSLILESASTNQTSMYLCASSLKVPGTTSYNEQFFGPGTRLTVL.

The chain links TRBV6-5 to TRBJ1-6; the D is unclear. The CDR3 is 14 amino acids. The germline V gene encodes CDR1 MNHEY and CDR2 SVGAGI. V was pared by 6 bases and J by 8 bases, with 14 bases between. Written as DNA, the CDR3 is TGTGCCAGCAGCCGCCAGCACTTTGATTCACCCCTCCACTTT. Protein product: CASSRQHFDSPLHF.

This chain joins TRBV7-6 and TRBJ1-3, with D unresolved. The CDR3 is 17 amino acids. V lost 5 bases to trimming and J lost 0 bases, with 17 bases between them. Germline CDR1 reads SGHVS; CDR2 reads FNYEAQ. The CDR3 DNA reads as TGTGCCAGCAGCGGCCGGACCGCCTCCCACTCTGGAAACACCATATATTTT. This encodes CASSGRTASHSGNTIYF.

This rearrangement joins TRBV28 to TRBJ1-3, with D perhaps TRBD1 (5 bases). Trimming removed 7 bases from V and 0 bases from J, with 16 bases in between. Per germline, CDR1 MDHEN and CDR2 SYDVKM. This CDR3 spans 16 amino acids. For the CDR3, the DNA is TGTGCCAGCACCCTTTTCGGGGCCAGCTCTGGAAACACCATATATTTT. It yields the protein CASTLFGASSGNTIYF.

The chain recombines TRBV7-9 with TRBJ2-5; D not resolved. Germline V gene lookup returns CDR1 SEHNR and CDR2 FQNEAQ (reference sequence). This CDR3 has 14 amino acids. V was cut by 0 bases and J by 5 bases, with 10 bases left in between. The CDR3 nucleotides read TGTGCCAGCAGCTTAGCGGGCCCCCCGGAGACCCAGTACTTC. The encoded protein is CASSLAGPPETQYF.